This T cell receptor (beta chain) came from a study of blood T cell repertoires in COVID-19 (dated by TCRdb to about 2020). About the full investigation: The collaborator samples originated in the United States, Italy and Spain and spanned the acute and convalescent phases of COVID-19. Samples were obtained from the ongoing ImmuneRACE study (first 160 participants) and from 950 to 1,500 subjects provided by 6 global collaborators. The sample metadata nearly always contained a de-identified subject ID, COVID-19 status, age in years and sex. Subjects who had been exposed to COVID-19, were actively infected with it, or had recovered from it provided the deeply sampled blood TCRbeta repertoires that made up the dataset. The material from the prospective study consisted of cDNA or gDNA derived from T cells, B-cell-depleted T cells, or PBMCs. Where available, HLA class I and class II types were obtained from metadata supplied by the sample provider rather than from assay-based typing. The repertoires were released in a freely available public database meant as a resource for research on the immune response to SARS-CoV-2.

The research as a whole found: The quantity of clinical and demographic metadata differed by source and by participant and was supplied without curation.

The germline V gene specifies SGHTA as CDR1 and FQGNSA as CDR2. V is cut back by 5 bases and J by 6 bases, with 13 bases in the junction unmatched. From the cysteine up to the phenylalanine, the CDR3 has a length of 17 residues. Kept here is only the CDR3 DNA, which spans 51 bases and is read in frame from base 1. Collaborating institutions collected whole blood in K2EDTA tubes following their own protocols. For TCRbeta analysis, collaborator samples were shipped as frozen whole blood, as isolated PBMCs, or as DNA extracted from either sample type. Note on this clone: Its target antigen remains unknown. Per-nucleotide qualities are absent, and no much larger clonotype sits a single base away.

TCRbeta CDR3 regions were amplified from genomic DNA by means of the immunoSEQ Assay, a bias-controlled multiplex PCR. For the original study's pipeline: Nucleated cell counts per sample were estimated from amplification of reference gene primers within the assay. To quantify the absolute abundance of each unique TCRbeta CDR3 rearrangement, sequence reads were collapsed and filtered. For each sample, productive Simpson clonality was calculated as the square root of Simpson's diversity index over productive rearrangements. TCRdb retrieved this table from immuneACCESS and kept in-frame rearrangements only. Not all clones are present; in checked studies, unresolved V genes account for under half, and no reason is known for the remainder. That table gives V, J and clone size, and the DNA gave D and trimming. The table for this sample lists 200,000 to 250,000 clones; roughly 82% of them were counted only once. The top ten hold approximately 4.9% of the sample.

Input material: peripheral blood. This sequence uses TRBV7-2 and TRBJ2-3, with 11 bases matching TRBD2. The sequence came from a woman of 80 years or more with active or convalescent COVID-19. The CDR3 in this case is CASSPLAGTSGVDTQYF. The DNA is TGTGCCAGCAGCCCCCTAGCCGGGACTAGCGGCGTGGATACGCAGTATTTT.